The clone carrying this T cell receptor beta chain was detected a few times. Its antigen is unidentified. Conventional CD4 T cells were sorted as CD4+CD127+ cells. The data stem from a study of B cell selection in AIRE deficiency. Assay used: immunoSEQ multiplex PCR; TCRdb lists only in-frame clones, some missing. The sample yields roughly 25,000 clones, 90% to 96% seen once. V was cut by 5 bases and J by 2 bases, with 15 bases left in between. There are 15 residues in the CDR3. Per the germline V gene, CDR1 is MNHNY and CDR2 is SVGAGI (reference sequence). General study points: Approximately 31% of healthy-shared Treg sequences were found among patient Tconv cells.

The sequence was collected from a human donor in good health. The sequenced sample was CD4+CD127+ conventional T cells sorted from PBMCs. V is TRBV6-6 and J is TRBJ1-1; possibly TRBD1 for D (5 bases). The CDR3 DNA is TGTGCCAGCAGTGATGGGGGGACTGAAAACACTGAAGCTTTCTTT. It codes for CASSDGGTENTEAFF.